This T cell receptor beta chain was profiled in a study of beta chain features in type 1 diabetes. Trimming at V came to 4 bases and at J to 5 bases, leaving 7 bases not matched to a gene. The V gene's germline CDR1 is SGHRS and CDR2 YFSETQ. CDR3 length: 14 residues. This clone was seen a few times. On average, the one heparinised blood draw given by each donor was approximately 100 mL. The authors reverse transcribed all of the isolated RNA, so sequencing captured expressed TCRB transcripts. Data came from immunoSEQ multiplex PCR; TCRdb stores just in-frame clones and leaves some out. The sample includes 200,000 to 250,000 clones, more than 9% of them seen just once.

The rearrangement uses TRBV5-1 and TRBJ2-7; 9 bases are a match to TRBD1. The sequence was collected from a woman aged 18-29 years in good health. Sequenced: naive CD4+ T cells from blood. The CDR3 sequence is CASSTGTGTDEQYF. The CDR3 DNA reads as TGCGCCAGCAGCACCGGGACAGGGACGGACGAGCAGTACTTC.